The 23 T cell receptor beta chains reported below all come from one sample, sequenced in a study of T-cell reconstitution after alpha-beta-depleted transplantation in children. TCRbeta library preparation incorporated unique molecular identifiers. TCRdb used MiXCR to reprocess the PCR reads, holding one entry per CDR3 protein. The profile shows about 580,000 distinct CDR3 sequences, around 27% of them singletons. The material was PBMCs, obtained before TCRalphabeta/CD19-depleted stem cell transplant. All receptors come from a boy under two years old with Wiskott-Aldrich syndrome, due to receive a stem cell transplant.

This clonotype was seen a few times. The J gene is TRBJ2-1, the V gene TRBV11-2; perhaps TRBD2 as D (6 bases). With 5 bases removed from V and 4 bases from J, the gap between germline ends came to 15 bases. Germline assignment: CDR1 SGHAT and CDR2 FQNNGV. This CDR3 region has 15 residues. CDR3 loop: CASSLRLGFYNEQFF. DNA of the CDR3: TGTGCCAGCAGCCTCCGACTAGGGTTTTACAATGAGCAGTTCTTC.

V and J are TRBV10-3 and TRBJ2-5; D call uncertain. CDR1 and CDR2 from the germline V gene are ENHRY and SYGVKD. Trimming pared 4 bases from V and 4 bases from J, leaving 16 bases between. The CDR3 contains 15 residues. The DNA of the CDR3 is TGTGCCATCAGTGTTACCGTGGCTGTTCTAGAGACCCAGTACTTC. Translated: CAISVTVAVLETQYF.

The chain joins TRBV30 to TRBJ2-5; D may be TRBD2 (6 bases). Per germline, CDR1 GTSNPN and CDR2 SVGIG (reference sequence). V gave up 0 bases and J gave up 5 bases, with 10 bases separating them. CDR3 size: 13 residues. CDR3 coding DNA: TGTGCCTGGAGTGTTTCCAGCGGGGAGACCCAGTACTTC. This codes for CAWSVSSGETQYF.

The chain has TRBV5-5 and TRBJ1-4, with D possibly TRBD1 on 6 matching bases. CDR1 and CDR2 (germline): SGHKS, YYEKEE (reference sequence). This CDR3 comprises 16 residues. V was pared by 0 bases and J by 1 base, with 10 bases between. CDR3 DNA: TGTGCCAGCAGCTTGGTGCCAGGGGTAACTAATGAAAAACTGTTTTTT. Protein: CASSLVPGVTNEKLFF.

This sequence joins TRBV19 and TRBJ2-6; unclear D gene. The CDR3 covers 13 residues. V was cut by 3 bases and J by 4 bases, with 4 bases left in between. CDR1 and CDR2 from the germline V gene are LNHDA and SQIVND (reference sequence). CDR3 nucleotides: TGTGCCAGTAGTATCAGAGGGGCCAACGTCCTGACTTTC. Its translation is CASSIRGANVLTF.

The CDR3 spells CSARDPLGGFTEAFF. As DNA, the CDR3 is TGCAGTGCTAGAGATCCCTTAGGGGGGTTCACTGAAGCTTTCTTT. The rearrangement links TRBV20-1 to TRBJ1-1; D is possibly TRBD1 (6 bases). Per the germline V gene, CDR1 is DFQATT and CDR2 is SNEGSKA (reference sequence). V gave up 0 bases and J gave up 4 bases, with 15 bases separating them. This CDR3 is built from 15 residues.

This clonotype showed up just a few times. The chain is built from TRBV15 and TRBJ2-5; D call uncertain. Germline CDR1 reads LNHNV; CDR2 reads YYDKDF (reference sequence). V was trimmed by 1 base and J by 1 base, leaving 4 bases between them. The CDR3 runs to 13 residues. The CDR3 region has the DNA TGTGCCACCAGCAGAGTCCTCCAAGAGACCCAGTACTTC. This sequence encodes CATSRVLQETQYF.

This clonotype showed up just a few times. The chain carries TRBV5-5 and TRBJ1-4; 7 positions agree with TRBD1. The junction had 19 bases not matched to a gene; V was cut back by 4 bases and J by 7 bases. The CDR3 runs 18 residues. Germline V gene sequence: CDR1 SGHKS, CDR2 YYEKEE (reference sequence). The CDR3 DNA follows: TGTGCCAGCAGCGGACCGGGACAGCTGAGAGCCGGTGCTGAAAAACTGTTTTTT. Its protein is CASSGPGQLRAGAEKLFF.

This clonotype was picked up a small number of times. The chain links TRBV12-3 or TRBV12-4 to TRBJ2-5; TRBD2 matches at 10 bases. V lost 5 bases, J lost 2 bases, and 8 bases stayed unmatched. CDR3 length equals 16 residues. The CDR3 here is CASSPRLAGNQETQYF. The CDR3, as DNA: TGTGCCAGCAGTCCCCGACTAGCGGGTAATCAAGAGACCCAGTACTTC.

The V and J genes are TRBV10-3 and TRBJ1-3; no clear D gene. V gave up 0 bases and J gave up 4 bases, with 10 bases separating them. The CDR3 has 15 amino acids. In germline, CDR1 is ENHRY, CDR2 SYGVKD. The CDR3 sequence: CAISESRAPGNTIYF. The CDR3 bases are TGTGCCATCAGTGAGTCAAGGGCGCCCGGAAACACCATATATTTT.

The rearrangement joins TRBV7-2 to TRBJ2-3, with TRBD2 identical over 7 bases. The CDR3 has 16 amino acids. Germline V gene data show CDR1 as SGHTA and CDR2 as FQGNSA. After removal of 2 bases from V and 6 bases from J, the junction contained 11 bases not matched to a gene. The CDR3 sequence is CASSLSGGRGWDTQYF. The CDR3 nucleotides read TGTGCCAGCAGCTTATCGGGGGGAAGAGGATGGGATACGCAGTATTTT.

This clonotype was found a few times. The chain is built from TRBV5-1 and TRBJ2-3, with D uncertain. The germline V gene encodes CDR1 SGHRS and CDR2 YFSETQ. This CDR3 contains 16 residues. V shed 2 bases and J shed 2 bases, with 15 bases lying between them. CDR3 amino acids: CASSLFSTLSTDTQYF. CDR3 sequence (DNA): TGCGCCAGCAGCTTATTCTCGACCTTATCCACAGATACGCAGTATTTT.

The sample holds a few counts of this clonotype. The chain couples TRBV20-1 to TRBJ2-3; 8 bases agree with TRBD2. V shed 7 bases and J 0 bases; nucleotides not matched to a gene: 9. Germline V gives CDR1 DFQATT, CDR2 SNEGSKA (reference sequence). The CDR3 is made up of 15 amino acids. CDR3 region: CSGKSGSISTDTQYF. Written as DNA, the CDR3 is TGCAGTGGGAAAAGCGGGAGCATTAGCACAGATACGCAGTATTTT.

There are a few counts of this clonotype. One end of the junction varies from germline; a read error may be responsible. The genes are TRBV5-1 and TRBJ1-2; D is undetermined. CDR1 is SGHRS, CDR2 YFSETQ, per germline. This CDR3 has 14 residues. CDR3 nucleotide sequence: TGTGCCAGCAGTTTAGGCGGATCTAACTATGGCTACACCTTC. It codes for CASSLGGSNYGYTF.

CDR3 coding DNA: TGTGCCAGCAGCCCAAGGGACCGTCGGGAAGCTTTCTTT. Its protein product is CASSPRDRREAFF. The chain joins TRBV5-5 to TRBJ1-1; D possibly corresponds to TRBD1 (5 bases). The CDR3 is 13 residues long. CDR1 and CDR2 from the germline V gene are SGHKS and YYEKEE (reference sequence). V lost 4 bases, J lost 8 bases, and 15 bases lay in between.

There are a few counts of this clonotype. The rearrangement links TRBV20-1 to TRBJ1-5; D ambiguous. Trimming stripped 6 bases from V and 4 bases from J, with 13 bases between. Germline assignment: CDR1 DFQATT and CDR2 SNEGSKA (reference sequence). The CDR3 is 13 amino acids. CDR3 bases: TGCAGTGCCCACGGGAGTCCGAATCAGCCCCAGCATTTT. It specifies CSAHGSPNQPQHF.

The table lists this clonotype with a few counts. CDR3 DNA sequence: TGTGCCAACAGGGCGAACACCGGGGAGCTGTTTTTT. The encoded protein is CANRANTGELFF. The gene calls are TRBV10-3 and TRBJ2-2, with a possible D match to TRBD1 (6 bases). The CDR3 extends over 12 amino acids. From germline, CDR1 is ENHRY and CDR2 SYGVKD. V lost 10 bases, J lost 0 bases, and 6 bases lay in between.

This clonotype was recorded a few times. J is TRBJ1-4 and V is TRBV12-3 or TRBV12-4, with unresolved D. The V end lost 5 bases, the J end lost 0 bases, and 10 bases lay between the germline ends. The CDR3 sequence is 15 residues long. The DNA for the CDR3 is TGTGCCAGCAGTCTTAGAGCTGCAACTAATGAAAAACTGTTTTTT. Encoded protein: CASSLRAATNEKLFF.

The chain joins TRBV27 to TRBJ2-5; D is unresolved. The V gene's germline CDR1 is MNHEY and CDR2 SMNVEV (reference sequence). The CDR3 contains 12 residues. The germline V and J ends were trimmed by 11 bases and 4 bases, with 14 bases remaining between them. The chain's CDR3 is CASGALVETQYF. CDR3 DNA: TGTGCCTCAGGCGCACTGGTAGAGACCCAGTACTTC.

The table lists this clonotype with a few counts. The chain combines TRBV4-1 with TRBJ2-3; 9 bases line up with TRBD2. The CDR3 runs 18 residues. V dropped 4 bases and J dropped 2; count of bases not matched to a gene: 13. The V gene's germline CDR1 is MGHRA and CDR2 YSYEKL. The CDR3 region has the DNA TGCGCCAGCAGCCCGAAATATTCGGCTAGCGGGAACACAGATACGCAGTATTTT. As protein: CASSPKYSASGNTDTQYF.

The chain is built from TRBV15 and TRBJ2-2; tentatively, D is TRBD1 (5 bases). CDR3 length: 14 residues. Germline V gene lookup returns CDR1 LNHNV and CDR2 YYDKDF (reference sequence). Trimming pared 3 bases from V and 8 bases from J, leaving 13 bases between. The CDR3 sequence is CATSRAGSGGELFF. As DNA, the CDR3 is TGTGCCACCAGCAGGGCAGGGTCTGGAGGGGAGCTGTTTTTT.

This chain joins TRBV20-1 and TRBJ2-1; 7 nucleotides agree with TRBD2. The germline gives CDR1 DFQATT, CDR2 SNEGSKA (reference sequence). V trimming: 3 bases; J trimming: 0 bases; junction bases outside the gene matches: 5. The CDR3 contains 15 residues. The CDR3, as DNA: TGCAGTGCTAGCGGGAGGAAGAACTCCTACAATGAGCAGTTCTTC. Protein sequence: CSASGRKNSYNEQFF.

V and J are TRBV12-3 or TRBV12-4 and TRBJ2-7; 7 bases agree with TRBD2. J gave up 2 bases and V 6 bases, and 16 bases lay outside the gene matches. CDR3 length: 17 residues. The CDR3 DNA follows: TGTGCCAGCAGCTCCCGGGGAGGGACCTCCTTAACCTACGAGCAGTACTTC. Translated, it gives CASSSRGGTSLTYEQYF.